Below are 21 T cell receptor beta chains sequenced from a single sample in a study of blood T cell repertoires in COVID-19. TCRdb's table, derived via immunoSEQ multiplex PCR, lists solely in-frame clones and lacks some. Of roughly 160,000 clones listed, approximately 81% are singletons. Source material: PBMCs or T cells enriched from blood (not recorded which). The receptors originated from a woman aged 40-49 years with acute COVID-19.

This clone occurred once. V and J are TRBV7-9 and TRBJ2-6, with TRBD1 identical over 10 bases. The CDR3 sequence is 18 residues long. The V segment lost 4 bases and the J segment 0 bases; nucleotides outside the gene matches: 6. The germline V gene encodes CDR1 SEHNR and CDR2 FQNEAQ (reference sequence). CDR3 in DNA: TGTGCCAGCAGCTACTGGACAGGGGGGAACTCTGGGGCCAACGTCCTGACTTTC. Protein product: CASSYWTGGNSGANVLTF. Together with reference TRBV7-9 and TRBJ2-6, the CDR3 gives the full variable domain: DTGVSQNPRHKITKRGQNVTFRCDPISEHNRLYWYRQTLGQGPEFLTYFQNEAQLEKSRLLSDRFSAERPKGSFSTLEIQRTEQGDSAMYLCASSYWTGGNSGANVLTFGAGSRLTVL.

To note about this clone: The same CDR3 can be traced to other DNA sequences in this sample. The chain uses TRBV7-3 and TRBJ1-1; 9 bases map to TRBD1. Germline V gene lookup returns CDR1 SGHTA and CDR2 FQGTGA. The CDR3 length is 15 residues. V was clipped by 2 bases and J by 1 base; unmatched bases: 2. The CDR3 here is CASSLSGQGNTEAFF. DNA for the CDR3: TGTGCCAGCAGCTTATCGGGACAGGGGAACACTGAAGCTTTCTTT.

This clone was seen more than once but under ten times. The chain has TRBV5-1 and TRBJ2-1, with TRBD2 matching over 8 bases. The CDR3 totals 16 residues. Germline CDR1 is SGHRS and CDR2 is YFSETQ. V lost 4 bases and J lost 2; bases outside the gene matches: 8. The CDR3 coding sequence is TGCGCCAGCAGCATCAATAGCGGGAACACCTACAATGAGCAGTTCTTC. Translation gives CASSINSGNTYNEQFF.

For this clone: The junction differs from germline at one of its ends, possibly a read error. The sample holds other DNA sequences that translate to the same CDR3. The V gene is TRBV7-9, the J gene TRBJ1-1, with D maybe TRBD1 (5 bases). The CDR3 length is 13 residues. In germline, CDR1 is SEHNR, CDR2 FQNEAQ (reference sequence). The CDR3 protein is CASSLDRNTEAFF. Written as DNA, the CDR3 is TGTGCCAGCAGTTTAGACAGAAACACTGAAGCTTTCTTT.

This chain joins TRBV6-5 and TRBJ1-6, with D perhaps TRBD1 (6 bases). Germline loops: CDR1 MNHEY, CDR2 SVGAGI. V was cut by 0 bases and J by 5 bases, with 8 bases left in between. This CDR3 is 15 amino acids long. CDR3 DNA: TGTGCCAGCAGTTACTCAGGGGGGGATAATTCACCCCTCCACTTT. This codes for CASSYSGGDNSPLHF.

The chain recombines TRBV11-3 with TRBJ1-4; D is uncertain. V was trimmed by 8 bases and J by 5 bases, leaving 15 bases between them. Germline V lookup: CDR1 SGHNT, CDR2 YENEEA. The CDR3 contains 14 residues. CDR3 sequence reads: CASSQTRGNEKLFF. DNA of the CDR3: TGTGCCAGCTCACAGACCAGAGGGAATGAAAAACTGTTTTTT.

V and J are TRBV6-1 and TRBJ2-3; 7 nucleotides line up with TRBD1. J gave up 7 bases and V 0 bases, and 13 bases lay outside the gene matches. The CDR3 has 17 amino acids. The V gene's germline CDR1 is MNHNS and CDR2 SASEGT. CDR3 nucleotide sequence: TGTGCCAGCAGTGAAGCCCGACAGGGCCATCCCCTGAATACGCAGTATTTT. This translates into CASSEARQGHPLNTQYF.

V and J are TRBV3-1 (or the pseudogene TRBV3-2) and TRBJ1-1; 9 bases are a match to TRBD1. Looked up from germline, CDR1 is LGHDT and CDR2 is YNNKEL (reference sequence). The CDR3 consists of 15 residues. V was pared by 4 bases and J by 4 bases, with 7 bases of the junction left unmatched. The DNA for the CDR3 is TGTGCCAGCAGCCCCCTCGGACAGGGGAGCACTGAAGCTTTCTTT. It encodes CASSPLGQGSTEAFF.

The chain carries TRBV2 and TRBJ2-3, with TRBD2 as a possible D gene (5 bases). Trimming stripped 7 bases from V and 2 bases from J, with 16 bases between. Germline-derived CDR1 and CDR2 are SNHLY and FYNNEI. The CDR3 contains 15 residues. Written as DNA, the CDR3 is TGTGCCAGCACTCCCATAGGACTCTTCACAGATACGCAGTATTTT. It translates to CASTPIGLFTDTQYF. The complete variable domain, with remaining parts taken from reference TRBV2 and TRBJ2-3, reads EPEVTQTPSHQVTQMGQEVILRCVPISNHLYFYWYRQILGQKVEFLVSFYNNEISEKSEIFDDQFSVERPDGSNFTLKIRSTKLEDSAMYFCASTPIGLFTDTQYFGPGTRLTVL.

This clone was detected a few times. The sample has other DNA sequences that encode this CDR3 too. The chain links TRBV2 to TRBJ2-1, with TRBD1 matching over 10 bases. Germline trimming cut 4 bases from V and 3 bases from J; bases unmatched to any gene: 3. The CDR3 length is 15 residues. CDR1 SNHLY and CDR2 FYNNEI come from the germline V gene. The CDR3 spells CASSGDRGGYNEQFF. In nucleotides, the CDR3 is TGTGCCAGCAGTGGGGACAGGGGTGGCTACAATGAGCAGTTCTTC.

Only one count was recorded for this clone. The genes are TRBV19 and TRBJ2-7; possibly TRBD2 for D (5 bases). This CDR3 comprises 13 residues. Trimming removed 5 bases from V and 0 bases from J, with 8 bases in between. Germline V CDR1 and CDR2: LNHDA, SQIVND (reference sequence). CDR3 nucleotide sequence: TGTGCCAGTAGTCCGGGGAGCTCCTACGAGCAGTACTTC. Amino acid sequence: CASSPGSSYEQYF.

The chain couples TRBV7-8 to TRBJ1-1, with no clear D. Trimming took off 5 bases at V and 4 bases at J, with 8 bases between the two ends. CDR1 is SGHVS, CDR2 FQNEAQ, per germline. The CDR3 is 12 residues long. In nucleotides, the CDR3 is TGTGCCAGCAGCCCAGATATCACTGAAGCTTTCTTT. It yields the protein CASSPDITEAFF. The whole variable domain, filled in from reference TRBV7-8 and TRBJ1-1, reads GAGVSQSPRYKVAKRGQDVALRCDPISGHVSLFWYQQALGQGPEFLTYFQNEAQLDKSGLPSDRFFAERPEGSVSTLKIQRTQQEDSAVYLCASSPDITEAFFGQGTRLTVV.

The chain employs TRBV11-2 and TRBJ2-1, with D possibly being TRBD2 (6 bases). Looked up from germline, CDR1 is SGHAT and CDR2 is FQNNGV. Trimming removed 5 bases from V and 3 bases from J, with 14 bases in between. The CDR3 contains 15 residues. The CDR3 protein is CASSPPPSDYNEQFF. The CDR3 nucleotides are TGTGCCAGCAGCCCCCCCCCTAGCGACTACAATGAGCAGTTCTTC.

The V and J genes are TRBV9 and TRBJ2-1, with 9 bases lining up with TRBD2. After removal of 3 bases from V and 3 bases from J, the junction contained 7 bases not matched to a gene. CDR1 and CDR2 from the germline V gene are SGDLS and YYNGEE. The CDR3 has 16 residues. The CDR3 loop reads CASSAGLAQNYNEQFF. Written as DNA, the CDR3 is TGTGCCAGCAGCGCCGGACTAGCGCAAAACTACAATGAGCAGTTCTTC.

V is TRBV24-1 and J is TRBJ1-3, with D tentatively TRBD1 (6 bases). CDR3 length: 15 residues. The germline V and J ends were trimmed by 2 bases and 3 bases, with 10 bases remaining between them. The germline V gene encodes CDR1 KGHDR and CDR2 SFDVKD. The CDR3 DNA sequence: TGTGCCACCAGTGATTGGACAGTCTATGGAAACACCATATATTTT. Translating it yields CATSDWTVYGNTIYF.

The chain couples TRBV5-1 to TRBJ2-2; 16 nucleotides line up with TRBD2. This CDR3 is 19 amino acids long. CDR1 and CDR2 (germline): SGHRS, YFSETQ. With 3 bases clipped from V and 4 bases from J, the junction kept 9 bases outside the gene matches. CDR3 protein: CASSSSGLAGGPVTGELFF. CDR3 bases: TGCGCCAGCAGCTCGTCGGGACTAGCGGGAGGGCCGGTCACCGGGGAGCTGTTTTTT.

The J gene is TRBJ1-2, the V gene TRBV10-2; 11 bases map to TRBD1. The germline gives CDR1 WSHSY, CDR2 SAAADI. V lost 7 bases to trimming and J lost 2 bases; unmatched junction nucleotides: 3. The CDR3 is 14 amino acids. CDR3 sequence: CASIRTGGNYGYTF. The DNA of the CDR3 is TGCGCCAGCATTCGGACAGGGGGCAACTATGGCTACACCTTC.

CDR3 in DNA: TGTGCCAGCATCAGGGGGTCAGCTAATGAAAAACTGTTTTTT. This encodes CASIRGSANEKLFF. The J gene is TRBJ1-4, the V gene TRBV2, with TRBD1 identical over 7 bases. Losses at the gene ends were 7 bases for V and 3 bases for J; bases not matched to a gene: 5. Germline-derived CDR1 and CDR2 are SNHLY and FYNNEI. The CDR3 totals 14 residues.

This clone was seen once. The chain is built from TRBV5-1 and TRBJ1-1; D may be TRBD1 (5 bases). CDR3 length: 13 amino acids. With 3 bases removed from V and 5 bases from J, the gap between germline ends came to 11 bases. The germline V gene encodes CDR1 SGHRS and CDR2 YFSETQ. The CDR3 DNA is TGCGCCAGCAGCTCAGGACCAGGGACTGAAGCTTTCTTT. This encodes CASSSGPGTEAFF.

The chain links TRBV3-1 (or the pseudogene TRBV3-2) to TRBJ2-1; 14 nucleotides match TRBD2. Germline loops: CDR1 LGHDT, CDR2 YNNKEL (reference sequence). With 4 bases clipped from V and 9 bases from J, the junction kept 8 bases outside the gene matches. The CDR3 spans 16 residues. The CDR3: CASSPPGTSGSSEQFF. The CDR3 nucleotides read TGTGCCAGCAGCCCACCCGGGACTAGCGGGAGCAGTGAGCAGTTCTTC.

The rearrangement uses TRBV19 and TRBJ1-1, with no clear D. CDR3 length equals 13 residues. Deletions cut 4 bases from V and 2 bases from J, with 8 bases between. CDR1 and CDR2 from the germline V gene are LNHDA and SQIVND (reference sequence). For the CDR3, the DNA is TGTGCCAGTAGTACCCGGGAAAACACTGAAGCTTTCTTT. It yields the protein CASSTRENTEAFF.